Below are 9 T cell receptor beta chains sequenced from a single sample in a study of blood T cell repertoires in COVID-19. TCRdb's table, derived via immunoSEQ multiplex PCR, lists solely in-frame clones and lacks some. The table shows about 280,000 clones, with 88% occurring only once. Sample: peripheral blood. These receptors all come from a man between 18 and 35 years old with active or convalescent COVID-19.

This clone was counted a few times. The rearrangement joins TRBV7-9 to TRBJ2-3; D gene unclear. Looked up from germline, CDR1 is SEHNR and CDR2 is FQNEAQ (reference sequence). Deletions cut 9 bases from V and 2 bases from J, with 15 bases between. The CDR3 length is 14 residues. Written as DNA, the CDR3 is TGTGCCAGTAACGAAGCCCTTGCCACAGATACGCAGTATTTT. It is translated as CASNEALATDTQYF.

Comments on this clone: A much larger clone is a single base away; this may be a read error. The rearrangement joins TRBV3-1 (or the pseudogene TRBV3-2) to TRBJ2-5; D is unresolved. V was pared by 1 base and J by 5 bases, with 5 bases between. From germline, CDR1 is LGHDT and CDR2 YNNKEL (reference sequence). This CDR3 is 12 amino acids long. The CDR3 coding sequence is TGTGCCAGCAGCCAAGCCAGGGAGACCCAGTACTTC. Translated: CASSQARETQYF.

The CDR3 DNA reads as TGTGCCAGCAGCCAGCTATCTAGCGGGGTATGGGAGCAGTACTTC. Its translation is CASSQLSSGVWEQYF. The V call is TRBV14, the J call TRBJ2-7; 9 positions agree with TRBD2. The junction had 10 bases not matched to a gene; V was cut back by 3 bases and J by 7 bases. The CDR3 extends over 15 amino acids. Germline V lookup: CDR1 SGHDN, CDR2 FVKESK.

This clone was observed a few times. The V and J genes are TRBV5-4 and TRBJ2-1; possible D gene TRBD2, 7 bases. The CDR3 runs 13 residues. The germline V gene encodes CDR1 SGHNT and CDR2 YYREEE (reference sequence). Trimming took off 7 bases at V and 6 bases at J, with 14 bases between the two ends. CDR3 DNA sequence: TGTGCCAGCTCCGAGGGGGGGATCAATGAGCAGTTCTTC. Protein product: CASSEGGINEQFF.

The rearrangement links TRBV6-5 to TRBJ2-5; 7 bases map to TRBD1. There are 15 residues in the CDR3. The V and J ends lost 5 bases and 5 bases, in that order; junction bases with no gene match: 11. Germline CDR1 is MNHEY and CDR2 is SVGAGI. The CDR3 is CASSLNGRGQETQYF. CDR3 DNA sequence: TGTGCCAGCAGTCTAAATGGTAGGGGACAGGAGACCCAGTACTTC.

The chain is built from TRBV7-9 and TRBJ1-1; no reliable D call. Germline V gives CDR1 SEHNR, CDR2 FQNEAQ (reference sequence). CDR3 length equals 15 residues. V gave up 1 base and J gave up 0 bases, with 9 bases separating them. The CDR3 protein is CASSLGGLLNTEAFF. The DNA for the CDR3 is TGTGCCAGCAGCTTAGGTGGCCTTTTGAACACTGAAGCTTTCTTT.

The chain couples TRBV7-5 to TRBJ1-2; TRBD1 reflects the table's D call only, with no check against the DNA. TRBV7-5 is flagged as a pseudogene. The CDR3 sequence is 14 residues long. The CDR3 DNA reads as TGTGCCAGAAGCTTAGCGCCAGCAGGGCCTGGCTACACCTTC. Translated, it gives CARSLAPAGPGYTF.

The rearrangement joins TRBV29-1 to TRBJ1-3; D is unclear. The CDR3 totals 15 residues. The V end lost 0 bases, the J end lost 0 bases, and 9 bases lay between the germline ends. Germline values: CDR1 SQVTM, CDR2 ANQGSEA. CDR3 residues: CSVEDTEASGNTIYF. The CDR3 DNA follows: TGCAGCGTTGAAGATACCGAAGCCTCTGGAAACACCATATATTTT.

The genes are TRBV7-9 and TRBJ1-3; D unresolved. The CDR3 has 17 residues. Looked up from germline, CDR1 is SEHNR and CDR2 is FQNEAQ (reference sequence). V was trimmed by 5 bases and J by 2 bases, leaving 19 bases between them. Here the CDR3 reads CASSPFFGRFAGNTIYF. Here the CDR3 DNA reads TGTGCCAGCAGCCCGTTTTTCGGCAGGTTTGCTGGAAACACCATATATTTT.